These 7 T cell receptor beta chains were all obtained from the same sample, sequenced in a study of cytomegalovirus exposure and HLA in healthy donors. The PCR had 60 Vbeta and 13 Jbeta primers. TCRdb keeps only in-frame clones here, not all; method: immunoSEQ multiplex PCR. The sample has about 130,000 clones, roughly 68% seen once. The sequenced sample was PBMCs. These receptors all stem from a woman aged 45 to 65 in good health and CMV-seropositive.

The chain uses TRBV7-3 and TRBJ2-2; D is perhaps TRBD1 (6 bases). This CDR3 region has 15 residues. With 2 bases removed from V and 3 bases from J, the gap between germline ends came to 10 bases. Per the germline V gene, CDR1 is SGHTA and CDR2 is FQGTGA. DNA for the CDR3: TGTGCCAGCAGCTTAGATGGGGGCGACACCGGGGAGCTGTTTTTT. As protein: CASSLDGGDTGELFF.

V and J are TRBV9 and TRBJ1-6; possible D gene TRBD1, 5 bases. Trimming took 4 bases from V and 8 from J, leaving 16 bases between them. This CDR3 comprises 15 residues. Germline V CDR1 and CDR2: SGDLS, YYNGEE. This CDR3 reads CASSSYSGAHSPLHF. In DNA form, the CDR3 reads TGTGCCAGCAGCTCCTACAGCGGGGCCCATTCACCCCTCCACTTT.

As for this clone: One junction end disagrees with the germline gene, perhaps due to a read error. The chain carries TRBV7-2 and TRBJ2-7; TRBD2 agrees at 12 bases. The CDR3 length is 17 residues. Germline CDR1 is SGHTA and CDR2 is FQGNSA. The CDR3 is CASSLGGSWLAGGGQNF. The CDR3 DNA follows: TGTGCCAGCAGCTTAGGAGGATCGTGGCTAGCGGGGGGGGGCCAGAACTTC.

The rearrangement uses TRBV4-3 and TRBJ1-2; D remains unclear. Trimming removed 0 bases at V and 0 bases at J, with 11 bases between. This CDR3 comprises 16 residues. Germline CDR1 LGHNA, CDR2 YSLEER. In DNA form, the CDR3 reads TGCGCCAGCAGCCAAGATGTTAGAGCATCTAACTATGGCTACACCTTC. The encoded protein is CASSQDVRASNYGYTF.

This chain connects TRBV18 to TRBJ2-3; TRBD2 agrees at 10 bases. Germline CDR1 is KGHSH and CDR2 is LQKENI. This CDR3 spans 17 amino acids. Unmatched junction bases numbered 7, after V lost 3 bases and J lost 1 base. CDR3 sequence reads: CASSPRNLAGGTDTQYF. DNA for the CDR3: TGTGCCAGCTCACCGAGGAACCTAGCGGGGGGCACAGATACGCAGTATTTT.

The CDR3 protein is CASSTTGTVGYSPLHF. The DNA for the CDR3 is TGCGCCAGCAGCACAACAGGGACGGTCGGTTATTCACCCCTCCACTTT. The V call is TRBV5-1, the J call TRBJ1-6; D might be TRBD1 (6 bases). Looked up from germline, CDR1 is SGHRS and CDR2 is YFSETQ. V gave up 4 bases and J gave up 8 bases, with 19 bases separating them. The CDR3 consists of 16 residues.

The chain couples TRBV7-8 to TRBJ2-1, with TRBD1 matching over 10 bases. Germline CDR1 SGHVS, CDR2 FQNEAQ. The CDR3 has 15 amino acids. With V trimmed by 5 bases and J by 4 bases, 5 bases remained unmatched. Here the CDR3 DNA reads TGTGCCAGCAGCCGGGGACAGGGGTTTTACAATGAGCAGTTCTTC. Its protein is CASSRGQGFYNEQFF.